A selection of T cell receptor beta chains follows, all from one sample in a study of blood T cell repertoires in COVID-19. Clones were read by immunoSEQ multiplex PCR, and TCRdb kept only the in-frame ones, dropping some. The sample yields about 170,000 clones, 88% seen once. The sample was peripheral blood. These receptors originate from a man between 60 and 75 years old with acute or convalescent COVID-19. Both conserved end residues are part of each CDR3. Each record gives: J gene, V gene, clone size, CDR3 protein. Clone sizes are given selectively: once, few, many, or a class where the clone is expanded.

J: TRBJ2-4; V: TRBV19; size: -; CDR3: CASRPTGGENRYF
J: TRBJ1-1; V: TRBV2; size: -; CDR3: CASSVGRANTEAFF
J: TRBJ1-1; V: TRBV6-2/TRBV6-3; size: -; CDR3: CASSPWTPNTEAFF
J: TRBJ1-6; V: TRBV9; size: -; CDR3: CASSLSGWRDSPLHF
J: TRBJ1-4; V: TRBV9; size: few; CDR3: CASSAGQGSEKLFF
J: TRBJ2-1; V: TRBV7-3; size: -; CDR3: CASSLVAGDEQFF
J: TRBJ1-2; V: TRBV5-1; size: -; CDR3: CASSFSGVGYGYTF
J: TRBJ1-1; V: TRBV5-1; size: -; CDR3: CASSRTAGGAEAFF
J: TRBJ2-4; V: TRBV14; size: -; CDR3: CASSQSGLLQAKNIQYF
J: TRBJ1-2; V: TRBV27; size: -; CDR3: CASSRDRGASNYGYTF
J: TRBJ1-1; V: TRBV6-5; size: -; CDR3: CASSITWNTEAFF
J: TRBJ2-5; V: TRBV13; size: -; CDR3: CASSSGQTAYQETQYF
J: TRBJ2-2; V: TRBV6-5; size: -; CDR3: CASGGQVNTGELFF
J: TRBJ1-3; V: TRBV7-8; size: -; CDR3: CASSLLVSNEDTIYF
J: TRBJ1-1; V: TRBV27; size: -; CDR3: CASSLYGGVTPNTEAFF
J: TRBJ1-5; V: TRBV19; size: -; CDR3: CASRDQGNSNQPQHF
J: TRBJ1-6; V: TRBV19; size: -; CDR3: CASSSYNSPLHF
J: TRBJ1-1; V: TRBV27; size: -; CDR3: CASSSSSAYTEAFF
J: TRBJ2-7; V: TRBV7-3; size: -; CDR3: CASSPAGTGGSYEQYF
J: TRBJ2-6; V: TRBV4-3; size: -; CDR3: CASSQDPGQANSGANVLTF
J: TRBJ2-2; V: TRBV19; size: -; CDR3: CASKGGASGDTGELFF
J: TRBJ2-4; V: TRBV3-1/TRBV3-2; size: -; CDR3: CASSQGTDLNIQYF
J: TRBJ1-5; V: TRBV6-5; size: -; CDR3: CASSSDRNSNQPQHF
J: TRBJ1-3; V: TRBV11-2; size: -; CDR3: CASSPQTGNTIYF
J: TRBJ1-1; V: TRBV4-2; size: once; CDR3: CASSPFGHNTEAFF
J: TRBJ2-7; V: TRBV2; size: -; CDR3: CASRFLANSYEQYF
J: TRBJ2-7; V: TRBV6-1; size: once; CDR3: CASSQAAGLYEQYF
J: TRBJ1-1; V: TRBV19; size: -; CDR3: CASSPDQGLVTEAFF
J: TRBJ1-1; V: TRBV5-5; size: -; CDR3: CASSFDRGRTEAFF
J: TRBJ2-7; V: TRBV2; size: few; CDR3: CASSGDRVGEQYF
J: TRBJ1-2; V: TRBV19; size: -; CDR3: CASGDSLNYGYTF
J: TRBJ1-3; V: TRBV5-4; size: -; CDR3: CASSLDREVYF
J: TRBJ2-1; V: TRBV11-3; size: -; CDR3: CASSSTSVDNEQFF
J: TRBJ2-3; V: TRBV9; size: -; CDR3: CASSVERRGATDTQYF
J: TRBJ2-7; V: TRBV11-1; size: -; CDR3: CASSSWGQGDYEQYF
J: TRBJ2-5; V: TRBV6-5; size: -; CDR3: CASTEDPEGETQYF
J: TRBJ2-7; V: TRBV5-4; size: -; CDR3: CASSPRKAGGYEQYF
J: TRBJ1-1; V: TRBV10-1; size: -; CDR3: CASSESRRGARRTAFF
J: TRBJ1-2; V: TRBV9; size: -; CDR3: CASSPRQGGGYTF
J: TRBJ2-2; V: TRBV11-2; size: once; CDR3: CASSLDRVGTGELFF
J: TRBJ1-1; V: TRBV10-3; size: few; CDR3: CAISGGADTEAFF
J: TRBJ1-1; V: TRBV27; size: -; CDR3: CASVLQPGGVLAEAFF
J: TRBJ2-5; V: TRBV11-2; size: -; CDR3: CASSPEGGLASRETQYF
J: TRBJ2-1; V: TRBV19; size: -; CDR3: CASSMGRGVLNEQFF
J: TRBJ2-4; V: TRBV7-9; size: -; CDR3: CASSPGTVKNIQYF
J: TRBJ1-3; V: TRBV21-1; size: -; CDR3: CASSKGRFGNTIYF
J: TRBJ1-2; V: TRBV11-3; size: -; CDR3: CASTMGGDGYTF
J: TRBJ2-3; V: TRBV3-1/TRBV3-2; size: -; CDR3: CASNRQGAGDTQYF
J: TRBJ2-3; V: TRBV10-1; size: -; CDR3: CASSESRSPTSTDTQYF
J: TRBJ1-1; V: TRBV19; size: -; CDR3: CASMVAGDTEAFF
J: TRBJ2-1; V: TRBV5-1; size: -; CDR3: CASSSRGGLAGVREQFF
J: TRBJ2-3; V: TRBV10-3; size: -; CDR3: CAISDPRVSGRPDTQYF
J: TRBJ2-2; V: TRBV4-1; size: -; CDR3: CASSDRDSNTGELFF
J: TRBJ2-3; V: TRBV5-1; size: -; CDR3: CASSLGASADTQYF
J: TRBJ1-5; V: TRBV30; size: -; CDR3: CAWSGRTVNQPQHF
J: TRBJ2-5; V: TRBV29-1; size: -; CDR3: CSVERGQETQYF
J: TRBJ1-2; V: TRBV27; size: once; CDR3: CASRPDGGVYGYTF
J: TRBJ1-1; V: TRBV15; size: -; CDR3: CATSRGGRNTEAFF
J: TRBJ2-7; V: TRBV27; size: few; CDR3: CASSLPTPGQGGDEQYF